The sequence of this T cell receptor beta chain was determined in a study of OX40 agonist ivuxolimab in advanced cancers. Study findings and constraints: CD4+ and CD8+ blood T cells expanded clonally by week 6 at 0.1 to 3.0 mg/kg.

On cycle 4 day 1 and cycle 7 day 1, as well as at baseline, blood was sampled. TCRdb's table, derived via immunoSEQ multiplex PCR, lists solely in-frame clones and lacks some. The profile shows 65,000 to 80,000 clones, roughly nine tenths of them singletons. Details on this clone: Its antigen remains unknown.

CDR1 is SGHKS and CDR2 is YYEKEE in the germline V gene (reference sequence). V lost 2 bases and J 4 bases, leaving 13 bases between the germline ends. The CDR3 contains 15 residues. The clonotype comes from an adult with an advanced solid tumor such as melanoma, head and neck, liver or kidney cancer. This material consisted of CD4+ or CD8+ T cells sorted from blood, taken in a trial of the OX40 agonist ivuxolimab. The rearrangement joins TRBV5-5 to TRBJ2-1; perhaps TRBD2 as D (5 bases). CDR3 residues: CASSFDGERYNEQFF. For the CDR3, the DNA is TGTGCCAGCAGCTTCGACGGGGAACGGTACAATGAGCAGTTCTTC.